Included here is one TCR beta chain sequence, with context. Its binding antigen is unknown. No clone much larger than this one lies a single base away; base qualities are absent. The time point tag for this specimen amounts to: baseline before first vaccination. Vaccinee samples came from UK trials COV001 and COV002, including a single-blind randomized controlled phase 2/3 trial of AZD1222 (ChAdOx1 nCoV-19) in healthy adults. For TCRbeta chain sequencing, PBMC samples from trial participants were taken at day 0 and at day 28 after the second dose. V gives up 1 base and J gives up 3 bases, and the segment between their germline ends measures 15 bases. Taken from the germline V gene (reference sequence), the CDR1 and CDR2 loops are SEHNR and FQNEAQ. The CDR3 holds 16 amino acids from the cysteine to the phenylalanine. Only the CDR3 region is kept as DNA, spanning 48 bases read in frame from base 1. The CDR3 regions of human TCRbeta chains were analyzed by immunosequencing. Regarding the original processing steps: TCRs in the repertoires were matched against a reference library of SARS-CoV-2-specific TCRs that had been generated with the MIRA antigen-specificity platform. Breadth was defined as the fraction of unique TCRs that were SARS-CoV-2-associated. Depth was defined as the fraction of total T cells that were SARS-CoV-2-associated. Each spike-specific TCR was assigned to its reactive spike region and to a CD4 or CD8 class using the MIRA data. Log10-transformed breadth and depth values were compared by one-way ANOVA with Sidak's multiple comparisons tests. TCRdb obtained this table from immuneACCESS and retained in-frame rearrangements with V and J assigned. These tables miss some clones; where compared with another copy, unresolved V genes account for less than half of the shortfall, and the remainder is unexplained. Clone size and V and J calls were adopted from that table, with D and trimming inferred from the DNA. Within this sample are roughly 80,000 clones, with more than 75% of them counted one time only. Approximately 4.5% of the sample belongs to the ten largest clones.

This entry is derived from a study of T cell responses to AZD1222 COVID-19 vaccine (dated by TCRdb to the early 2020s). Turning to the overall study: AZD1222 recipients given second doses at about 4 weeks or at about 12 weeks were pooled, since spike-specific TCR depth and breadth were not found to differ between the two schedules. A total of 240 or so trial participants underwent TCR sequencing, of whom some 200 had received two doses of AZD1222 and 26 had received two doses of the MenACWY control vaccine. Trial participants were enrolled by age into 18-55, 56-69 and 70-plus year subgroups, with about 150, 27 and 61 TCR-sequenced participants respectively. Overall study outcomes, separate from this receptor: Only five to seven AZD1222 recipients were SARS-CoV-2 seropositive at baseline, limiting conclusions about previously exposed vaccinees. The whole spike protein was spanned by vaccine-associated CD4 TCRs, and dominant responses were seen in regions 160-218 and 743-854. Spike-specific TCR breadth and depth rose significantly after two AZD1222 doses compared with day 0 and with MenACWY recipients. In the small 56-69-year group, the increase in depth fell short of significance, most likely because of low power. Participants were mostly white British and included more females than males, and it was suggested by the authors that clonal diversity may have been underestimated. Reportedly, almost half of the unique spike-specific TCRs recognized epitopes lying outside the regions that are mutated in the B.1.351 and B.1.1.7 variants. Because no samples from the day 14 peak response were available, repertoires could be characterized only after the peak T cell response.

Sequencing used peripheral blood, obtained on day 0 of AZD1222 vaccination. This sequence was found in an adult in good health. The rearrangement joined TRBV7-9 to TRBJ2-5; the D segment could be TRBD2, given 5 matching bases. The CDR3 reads CASSLGKVAGEETQYF. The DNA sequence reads TGTGCCAGCAGCTTAGGAAAGGTCGCCGGGGAAGAGACCCAGTACTTC.